This T cell receptor beta chain came from a study of blood T cell repertoires in COVID-19. Study as a whole: From T cells, B-cell-depleted T cells, or PBMCs came the material, which was cDNA or gDNA.

Original methodology: By means of reference gene primer amplification, nucleated cell counts were estimated. The table came from immunoSEQ multiplex PCR; TCRdb's copy has only in-frame clones and leaves some out. For V, J and clone size, that table is used; D and trimming come from the DNA. Seen here are more than 250,000 clones, 70% to 90% observed once, and the top ten hold about 4%. The CDR3 covers 15 residues. Trimming cost V 4 bases and J 8 bases; bases outside gene matches: 7. Germline V gene lookup returns CDR1 SEHNR and CDR2 FQNEAQ (reference sequence). This clonotype originated in a man between 18 and 35 years old with active or convalescent COVID-19. Sequenced material: peripheral blood. V and J are TRBV7-9 and TRBJ1-6, with 8 bases aligning to TRBD1. CDR3 in amino acids: CASSSTDRDDSPLHF. The CDR3 DNA reads as TGTGCCAGCAGCTCCACGGACAGGGACGATTCACCCCTCCACTTT.